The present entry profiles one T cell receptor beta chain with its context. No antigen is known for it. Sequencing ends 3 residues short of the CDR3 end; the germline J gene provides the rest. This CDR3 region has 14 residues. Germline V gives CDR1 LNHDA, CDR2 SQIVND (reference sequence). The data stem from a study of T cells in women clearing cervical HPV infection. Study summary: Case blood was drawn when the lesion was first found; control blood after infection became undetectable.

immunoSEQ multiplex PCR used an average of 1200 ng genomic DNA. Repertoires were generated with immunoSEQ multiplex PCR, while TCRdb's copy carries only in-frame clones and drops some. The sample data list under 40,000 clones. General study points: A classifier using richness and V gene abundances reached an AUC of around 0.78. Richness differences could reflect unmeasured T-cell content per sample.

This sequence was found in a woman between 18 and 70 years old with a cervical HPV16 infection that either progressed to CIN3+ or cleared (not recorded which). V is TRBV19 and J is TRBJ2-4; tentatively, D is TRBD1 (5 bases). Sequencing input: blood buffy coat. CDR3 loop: CASSEQGKDRGQYF. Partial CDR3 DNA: TGTGCCAGTAGTGAGCAGGGAAAGGATCGTGGT.